This TCR beta chain emerged from a study of OX40 agonist ivuxolimab in advanced cancers. Produced via immunoSEQ multiplex PCR; TCRdb's table is partial and in-frame only. Among 98,000 or so clones listed, about 85% were seen once. The CDR3 contains 15 residues. Trimming cost V 4 bases and J 5 bases, with 15 bases left between them. Germline V gene data show CDR1 as SGHNT and CDR2 as YENEEA. The sample here was CD4+ or CD8+ T cells sorted from blood, taken in a trial of the OX40 agonist ivuxolimab. This TCR derives from an adult with an advanced solid tumor such as melanoma, head and neck, liver or kidney cancer. The chain has TRBV11-3 and TRBJ2-1, with a tentative D call TRBD1 (6 bases). The CDR3 reads CASSSSGTGHNEQFF. In DNA, the CDR3 is TGTGCCAGCAGCTCATCCGGCACAGGGCACAATGAGCAGTTCTTC.